This T cell receptor beta chain was sequenced during a study of blood T cells in healthy people across ages. Study results and caveats: As naive T cell percentage varied, TCR beta diversity correlated strongly with it.

This CDR3 region has 16 residues. CDR1 is SGDLS, CDR2 YYNGEE, per germline. Primers used in a second PCR of about 7 to 12 cycles were a sample-barcoded 5' primer and a J-beta primer mix. A tag from a template-switch adaptor with 12 random nucleotides marked each cDNA molecule. In TCRdb, the 5' RACE reads were re-called with MiXCR into one record per CDR3 protein. The table shows 1.5 million to 2 million distinct CDR3 sequences, with roughly 28% occurring only once. Isolated per sample were at least 7 million PBMCs. As to this clonotype: Its antigen is currently unknown. Sequence at one end of the junction differs from germline and may be a read error.

The sequence was obtained from a woman aged 30 to 39 in good health. The sequencing sample was made of blood. The chain is built from TRBV9 and TRBJ2-3, with TRBD2 matching 9 bases. The CDR3 loop is CASSAGSSGTADMQYF. CDR3 in DNA: TGTGCCAGCAGCGCCGGGTCTAGCGGGACGGCAGATATGCAGTATTTT.